The clone carrying this T cell receptor beta chain has more than one count but fewer than ten. One end of the junction varies from germline; a read error may be responsible. The data stem from a study of blood T cells in healthy people across ages. Total RNA extraction produced at least 5.5 micrograms (per sample) for the study. Alongside a J-beta primer mix, a sample-barcoded 5' primer served in a second PCR lasting 7 to 11 cycles. From the 5' RACE reads, TCRdb called clonotypes with MiXCR, one entry per CDR3 protein. Here the sample spans fewer than 1,000,000 distinct CDR3 sequences, roughly 44% being singletons. This CDR3 comprises 11 residues. The germline V gene encodes CDR1 ENHRY and CDR2 SYGVKD.

V usage is TRBV10-3 and J usage is TRBJ2-7, with D unresolved. The TCR sequence derives from a man aged 60 to 69 in good health. The sample comprised blood. The CDR3 protein is CGSTTNYEQYF. The CDR3 coding sequence is TGCGGATCGACGACGAACTACGAGCAGTACTTC.